Below are 20 T cell receptor beta chains sequenced from a single sample in a study of blood T cell repertoires in COVID-19. Here immunoSEQ multiplex PCR was the method, and the copy in TCRdb shows in-frame clones only, minus some. The sample includes approximately 9,000 clones, around four fifths of them seen just once. Sequenced: peripheral blood. These receptors originate from a human donor in a cohort sampled during active COVID-19.

The chain uses TRBV2 and TRBJ2-2, with a possible D match to TRBD1 (6 bases). Trimming removed 4 bases at V and 6 bases at J, with 15 bases between. This CDR3 spans 15 amino acids. Looked up from germline, CDR1 is SNHLY and CDR2 is FYNNEI. In DNA form, the CDR3 reads TGTGCCAGCAGTGGTAACAGGGCAAGAGCCGGGGAGCTGTTTTTT. It translates to CASSGNRARAGELFF.

V is TRBV5-4 and J is TRBJ2-7, with 7 bases lining up with TRBD1. V gave up 4 bases and J gave up 5 bases; unmatched junction bases: 9. Germline lookup yields CDR1 SGHNT and CDR2 YYREEE (reference sequence). This CDR3 region has 14 residues. CDR3 amino acids: CASSLTGSRHEQYF. CDR3 sequence (DNA): TGTGCCAGCAGCCTGACAGGGTCGAGGCACGAGCAGTACTTC.

The chain joins TRBV9 to TRBJ2-2; D ambiguous. V was clipped by 0 bases and J by 3 bases, with 6 bases between them. The CDR3 covers 14 residues. The germline gives CDR1 SGDLS, CDR2 YYNGEE. The CDR3 bases are TGTGCCAGCAGCGTAGATCGGTACACCGGGGAGCTGTTTTTT. This encodes CASSVDRYTGELFF.

The CDR3 coding sequence is TGTGCCAGTAGGTCGCTAGCGGGGCAAGGCACAGATACGCAGTATTTT. It encodes CASRSLAGQGTDTQYF. This chain connects TRBV19 to TRBJ2-3; 9 bases match TRBD2. The CDR3 is 16 amino acids. Germline V gene sequence: CDR1 LNHDA, CDR2 SQIVND (reference sequence). Trimming at V came to 6 bases and at J to 1 base, leaving 8 bases not matched to a gene.

By proportion, this clone is medium-sized. The J gene is TRBJ1-2, the V gene TRBV2; 9 bases are shared with TRBD1. Germline values: CDR1 SNHLY, CDR2 FYNNEI. With V trimmed by 3 bases and J by 0 bases, 2 bases remained unmatched. This CDR3 is 15 amino acids long. The CDR3 bases are TGTGCCAGCAGTGATGACAGGGGGACTAACTATGGCTACACCTTC. This codes for CASSDDRGTNYGYTF.

In its sample, this clone was seen a few times. This chain joins TRBV9 and TRBJ1-5; D may be TRBD1 (5 bases). V gave up 4 bases and J gave up 4 bases, with 9 bases separating them. Germline CDR1 is SGDLS and CDR2 is YYNGEE. The CDR3 is 13 amino acids. DNA for the CDR3: TGTGCCAGCAGCAGGGAGGGGAATCAGCCCCAGCATTTT. Residues: CASSREGNQPQHF.

The CDR3 reads CASSPGQGYGYTF. Written as DNA, the CDR3 is TGTGCCAGCAGTCCAGGACAGGGCTATGGCTACACCTTC. The chain carries TRBV27 and TRBJ1-2, with TRBD1 identical over 8 bases. V lost 5 bases, J lost 4 bases, and 3 bases stayed unmatched. This CDR3 is built from 13 residues. Germline CDR1 is MNHEY and CDR2 is SMNVEV (reference sequence).

This clone was seen only a few times. This chain uses TRBV5-4 with TRBJ2-7, with 7 bases that match TRBD1. This CDR3 has 13 residues. CDR1 SGHNT and CDR2 YYREEE come from the germline V gene (reference sequence). V dropped 5 bases and J dropped 7; count of bases not matched to a gene: 9. DNA of the CDR3: TGTGCCAGCAGTCGGGACAGTGAGGGTGAGCAGTACTTC. Translated: CASSRDSEGEQYF. Full variable domain (remainder filled in from reference TRBV5-4 and TRBJ2-7): ETGVTQSPTHLIKTRGQQVTLRCSSQSGHNTVSWYQQALGQGPQFIFQYYREEENGRGNFPPRFSGLQFPNYSSELNVNALELDDSALYLCASSRDSEGEQYFGPGTRLTVT.

The rearrangement links TRBV15 to TRBJ2-3; D uncertain. The V end lost 3 bases, the J end lost 4 bases, and 11 bases lay between the germline ends. The CDR3 covers 14 residues. Germline lookup yields CDR1 LNHNV and CDR2 YYDKDF (reference sequence). CDR3 nucleotide sequence: TGTGCCACCAGCAGCGGTAGCTGGGCAGATACGCAGTATTTT. This gives the protein CATSSGSWADTQYF. The full variable domain, with the rest looked up from reference TRBV15 and TRBJ2-3, is DAMVIQNPRYQVTQFGKPVTLSCSQTLNHNVMYWYQQKSSQAPKLLFHYYDKDFNNEADTPDNFQSRRPNTSFCFLDIRSPGLGDTAMYLCATSSGSWADTQYFGPGTRLTVL.

The chain uses TRBV24-1 and TRBJ2-1, with 8 bases identical to TRBD1. CDR3 size: 16 residues. CDR1 is KGHDR, CDR2 SFDVKD, per germline. V was pared by 3 bases and J by 2 bases, with 5 bases of the junction left unmatched. CDR3 region: CATSDPPGQAYNEQFF. The CDR3 DNA reads as TGTGCCACCAGTGATCCGCCGGGACAGGCCTACAATGAGCAGTTCTTC.

A single count supports this clone. V usage is TRBV27 and J usage is TRBJ2-7, with D perhaps matching TRBD2 (6 bases). Between the trimmed V and J ends, which lost 5 bases and 0 bases, there was a span of 17 bases. Germline V gives CDR1 MNHEY, CDR2 SMNVEV (reference sequence). The CDR3 has 16 amino acids. The chain's CDR3 is CASSPPERASSYEQYF. As DNA, the CDR3 is TGTGCCAGCAGTCCCCCAGAGCGGGCAAGCTCCTACGAGCAGTACTTC.

The chain has TRBV4-3 and TRBJ2-6; D not certain. The CDR3 covers 16 residues. V was clipped by 0 bases and J by 8 bases, with 14 bases between them. From germline, CDR1 is LGHNA and CDR2 YSLEER. The CDR3 bases are TGCGCCAGCAGCCAAGACATGTTCTCTCAGACCAACGTCCTGACTTTC. Translated, it gives CASSQDMFSQTNVLTF.

The chain links TRBV2 to TRBJ2-3; the D gene is possibly TRBD2 (6 bases). V lost 2 bases to trimming and J lost 3 bases, with 12 bases between them. The CDR3 has 15 amino acids. Germline V gives CDR1 SNHLY, CDR2 FYNNEI. In nucleotides, the CDR3 is TGTGCCAGCAGTGAAACTGCGGGGACGACAGATACGCAGTATTTT. Encoded protein: CASSETAGTTDTQYF.

This rearrangement joins TRBV14 to TRBJ1-3; tentative D call: TRBD1 (5 bases). The length of the CDR3 is 17 residues. Trimming stripped 0 bases from V and 0 bases from J, with 12 bases between. Germline CDR1 and CDR2: SGHDN and FVKESK. CDR3 in amino acids: CASSQDRQTRSGNTIYF. For the CDR3, the DNA is TGTGCCAGCAGCCAAGATCGACAGACCCGCTCTGGAAACACCATATATTTT.

This chain joins TRBV11-3 and TRBJ2-5, with 9 nucleotides matching TRBD1. With V trimmed by 7 bases and J by 5 bases, 11 bases remained unmatched. The CDR3 totals 15 residues. In germline, CDR1 is SGHNT, CDR2 YENEEA. The CDR3 DNA follows: TGTGCCAGCACTTCCATCACAGGGGGCGTGGAGACCCAGTACTTC. Protein product: CASTSITGGVETQYF.

This clone was seen only once. This chain connects TRBV6-5 to TRBJ2-4; TRBD1 is a possible D gene (5 bases). Trimming pared 0 bases from V and 11 bases from J, leaving 8 bases between. This CDR3 is built from 12 residues. Per germline, CDR1 MNHEY and CDR2 SVGAGI. DNA for the CDR3: TGTGCCAGCAGTTACTCGAAAGGGGTTCAGTACTTC. It is translated as CASSYSKGVQYF.

The chain joins TRBV7-2 to TRBJ2-7, with D possibly matching TRBD1 (5 bases). The CDR3 totals 15 residues. The V end was cut by 1 base, the J end by 0 bases, with 10 bases between. Germline V CDR1 and CDR2: SGHTA, FQGNSA. The CDR3 region is CASSLDRSSSYEQYF. Written as DNA, the CDR3 is TGTGCCAGCAGCTTAGACAGGAGTTCCTCCTACGAGCAGTACTTC.

The genes are TRBV7-9 and TRBJ2-5; 7 bases line up with TRBD2. The V segment lost 10 bases and the J segment 2 bases; nucleotides outside the gene matches: 7. The CDR3 loop spans 13 amino acids. CDR1 and CDR2 (germline): SEHNR, FQNEAQ (reference sequence). The chain's CDR3 is CATLAAGQETQYF. CDR3 nucleotide sequence: TGTGCCACCCTAGCAGCGGGGCAAGAGACCCAGTACTTC.

This chain links TRBV2 with TRBJ1-2; 7 bases match TRBD1. V gave up 6 bases and J gave up 5 bases; unmatched junction bases: 9. This CDR3 has 14 amino acids. Germline CDR1 reads SNHLY; CDR2 reads FYNNEI. For the CDR3, the DNA is TGTGCCAGCAGGGGTTCCGGGACAGTTTATGGCTACACCTTC. The encoded protein is CASRGSGTVYGYTF.

The rearrangement joins TRBV18 to TRBJ1-2; TRBD1 agrees at 7 bases. The CDR3 runs 15 residues. Trimming at V came to 3 bases and at J to 5 bases, leaving 9 bases not matched to a gene. CDR1 and CDR2 (germline): KGHSH, LQKENI. CDR3 region: CASSPSPGTAYGYTF. For the CDR3, the DNA is TGTGCCAGCTCACCTAGTCCCGGGACAGCGTATGGCTACACCTTC.